The next 12 T cell receptor beta chains were all read from a single sample in a study of blood T cell repertoires in COVID-19. Clones were read by immunoSEQ multiplex PCR, and TCRdb kept only the in-frame ones, dropping some. The sample has roughly 100,000 clones; more than 65% are singletons. The specimen was peripheral blood. Receptors were obtained from an elderly woman with active or convalescent COVID-19.

This chain joins TRBV2 and TRBJ2-7; 11 bases map to TRBD1. The V segment lost 5 bases and the J segment 7 bases; nucleotides outside the gene matches: 4. Germline loops: CDR1 SNHLY, CDR2 FYNNEI. The CDR3 consists of 13 residues. DNA for the CDR3: TGTGCCAGCAGTCGGGACAGGGGGGGGGAGCAGTACTTC. This sequence encodes CASSRDRGGEQYF.

This clone occurred once. The chain links TRBV7-3 to TRBJ2-2; TRBD2 matches 7 bases. The CDR3 spans 16 residues. Germline CDR1 reads SGHTA; CDR2 reads FQGTGA. J was trimmed by 1 base and V by 1 base; bases with no gene match: 3. The CDR3 region has the DNA TGTGCCAGCAGCTTAATGGCTAGCGGGAACACCGGGGAGCTGTTTTTT. It encodes CASSLMASGNTGELFF.

This clone was counted once. CDR3: CASSLPVAGGSSNTGELFF. The CDR3 DNA is TGCGCCAGCAGCTTGCCGGTAGCGGGAGGAAGCTCGAACACCGGGGAGCTGTTTTTT. The genes are TRBV5-1 and TRBJ2-2; 10 nucleotides match TRBD2. Germline V gene sequence: CDR1 SGHRS, CDR2 YFSETQ. This CDR3 is 19 amino acids long. V was clipped by 1 base and J by 0 bases; unmatched bases: 9.

The genes are TRBV2 and TRBJ1-6, with TRBD1 as a possible D gene (5 bases). Germline V gives CDR1 SNHLY, CDR2 FYNNEI. The CDR3 runs 15 residues. Trimming removed 2 bases at V and 8 bases at J, with 13 bases between. DNA of the CDR3: TGTGCCAGCAGTGAACCGGGGGGGTCTTATTCACCCCTCCACTTT. It codes for CASSEPGGSYSPLHF.

This chain joins TRBV5-8 and TRBJ2-1; unclear D gene. CDR3 length: 13 amino acids. Germline V gene sequence: CDR1 SGHTS, CDR2 YDEGEE. Trimming stripped 4 bases from V and 4 bases from J, with 9 bases between. The CDR3 loop is CASSSHGYNEQFF. Here the CDR3 DNA reads TGTGCCAGCAGCAGCCACGGTTACAATGAGCAGTTCTTC. Filled out from reference TRBV5-8 and TRBJ2-1, the complete variable domain reads EAGVTQSPTHLIKTRGQQATLRCSPISGHTSVYWYQQALGLGLQFLLWYDEGEERNRGNFPPRFSGRQFPNYSSELNVNALELEDSALYLCASSSHGYNEQFFGPGTRLTVL.

The chain couples TRBV5-1 to TRBJ2-1; D remains ambiguous. Germline V gene lookup returns CDR1 SGHRS and CDR2 YFSETQ. The CDR3 contains 16 residues. V lost 5 bases and J 8 bases, leaving 23 bases between the germline ends. The CDR3 DNA sequence: TGCGCCAGCAGTCTCCTTGATGGTAGAGCTACGTATGAGCAGTTCTTC. Protein sequence: CASSLLDGRATYEQFF.

This clone was detected a few times. The V call is TRBV6-2 or TRBV6-3, the J call TRBJ1-2; D not certain. Germline values: CDR1 MNHEY, CDR2 SVGEGT. V lost 2 bases and J lost 5, with 15 bases in between. The CDR3 is made up of 15 amino acids. The CDR3 sequence is CASSYGLGGGYGYTF. CDR3 nucleotides: TGTGCCAGCAGTTACGGGTTAGGCGGTGGGTATGGCTACACCTTC.

The genes are TRBV6-1 and TRBJ1-3; possibly TRBD1 for D (5 bases). CDR1 is MNHNS, CDR2 SASEGT, per germline. Deletions cut 7 bases from V and 0 bases from J, with 10 bases between. There are 14 residues in the CDR3. This CDR3 reads CASKTVTSGNTIYF. CDR3 in DNA: TGTGCCAGCAAGACAGTAACCTCTGGAAACACCATATATTTT.

The CDR3 spells CASSGQGRETQYF. The CDR3 DNA reads TGTGCCAGCAGTGGGCAGGGGCGTGAGACCCAGTACTTC. The gene calls are TRBV2 and TRBJ2-5, with D perhaps TRBD1 (6 bases). Germline CDR1 is SNHLY and CDR2 is FYNNEI. V was clipped by 4 bases and J by 5 bases, with 11 bases between them. The CDR3 contains 13 residues.

This chain connects TRBV5-5 to TRBJ2-7, with 9 bases matching TRBD1. With V trimmed by 4 bases and J by 3 bases, 8 bases remained unmatched. The germline gives CDR1 SGHKS, CDR2 YYEKEE (reference sequence). This CDR3 spans 15 amino acids. Here the CDR3 reads CASSRRGQGFYEQYF. CDR3 nucleotides: TGTGCCAGCAGCAGAAGGGGACAGGGTTTCTACGAGCAGTACTTC.

The chain carries TRBV28 and TRBJ2-7; a possible D gene is TRBD1 (6 bases). The CDR3 length is 15 residues. Germline V gene lookup returns CDR1 MDHEN and CDR2 SYDVKM. V lost 2 bases, J lost 0 bases, and 11 bases lay in between. This CDR3 reads CASSLAGAPSYEQYF. CDR3 bases: TGTGCCAGCAGTTTAGCAGGGGCCCCCTCCTACGAGCAGTACTTC.

V and J are TRBV19 and TRBJ2-5; 10 positions agree with TRBD1. Unmatched junction bases numbered 4, after V lost 6 bases and J lost 0 bases. The germline CDR1 and CDR2 sequences are LNHDA and SQIVND (reference sequence). This CDR3 region has 15 residues. CDR3 protein: CASRRQGAYQETQYF. CDR3 coding DNA: TGTGCCAGTAGAAGACAGGGGGCCTACCAAGAGACCCAGTACTTC.